This T cell receptor (beta chain) was recorded in a study of OX40 agonist ivuxolimab in advanced cancers. Overall study context: Partial responses were recorded for three patients, including one with hepatocellular carcinoma and two with cutaneous melanoma.

Study conclusions and caveats: Patients with a partial response at 0.1-3.0 mg/kg had among the lowest clonal expansion. Among the nonresponders, some also had low normalized T-cell clonal expansion.

With regard to this clone: What it binds is unknown.

Germline lookup yields CDR1 ENHRY and CDR2 SYGVKD. The CDR3 is 13 residues long. The V gene end was trimmed by 9 bases and the J gene end by 6 bases; junction bases not matched to a gene: 5. Using immunoSEQ multiplex PCR, the repertoire was profiled, and TCRdb retains in-frame clones only, with some absent. The table includes about 83,000 clones, 85% detected once. This TCR derives from an adult with an advanced solid tumor such as melanoma, head and neck, liver or kidney cancer. This chain links TRBV10-3 with TRBJ1-4; 9 positions agree with TRBD1. Sample: CD4+ or CD8+ T cells sorted from blood, taken in a trial of the OX40 agonist ivuxolimab. DNA of the CDR3: TGTGCCATACAACAGGGGGCGGATGAAAAACTGTTTTTT. Its translation: CAIQQGADEKLFF.